This TCR beta chain was found in a study of blood T cell repertoires in COVID-19. Study as a whole: Donors in the United States, Italy and Spain gave samples during acute or convalescent COVID-19. The analysed material was cDNA or gDNA that came from T cells, B-cell-depleted T cells, or PBMCs.

The CDR3 sequence is 13 residues long. Germline V lookup: CDR1 ENHRY, CDR2 SYGVKD. V dropped 10 bases and J dropped 0 bases, with 10 bases sitting between them. Per the original data handling: Cell counts per sample came from amplifying reference gene primers. Libraries were prepared by immunoSEQ multiplex PCR; TCRdb keeps only in-frame clonotypes and omits some of them. That table furnishes V, J and clone size, whereas the DNA furnished D and trimming. There are 100,000 to 150,000 clones in the sample; approximately 82% occur only once, and about 12% lies in the top ten. The rearrangement links TRBV10-3 to TRBJ2-1, with D possibly TRBD2 on 5 matching bases. This TCR was recovered from a man aged 55 to 70 with acute or convalescent COVID-19. The source material was peripheral blood. The CDR3 is CATSGSSYNEQFF. CDR3 coding DNA: TGTGCCACGAGCGGAAGCTCCTACAATGAGCAGTTCTTC.